A selection of T cell receptor beta chains follows, all from one sample in a study of blood T cell repertoires in COVID-19. Only in-frame clones appear in the TCRdb table, and some are missing; sequencing was by immunoSEQ multiplex PCR. The sample carries some 160,000 clones, approximately 83% recorded once. The specimen was peripheral blood. Receptors were obtained from a man aged 70-80 years with active or convalescent COVID-19. CDR3s include the opening cysteine and the closing phenylalanine or tryptophan. Fields, in order: D gene, V gene, J gene, clone size, CDR3 protein, CDR3 DNA. The D gene is left open where the match is weak. Not all rows give a size; the values are once, few, many and, for expanded clones, a class.

>-|TRBV5-4|TRBJ2-7|once
CASSFGGMNSYEQYF
TGTGCCAGCAGCTTCGGGGGAATGAACTCCTACGAGCAGTACTTC
>TRBD1|TRBV6-5|TRBJ1-1|-
CASRGSTGGITEAFF
TGTGCCAGCAGGGGGTCGACAGGGGGGATAACTGAAGCTTTCTTT
>TRBD2|TRBV24-1|TRBJ2-1|few
CATSDRRLGRDEQFF
TGTGCCACCAGTGACCGGCGGCTTGGGAGGGATGAGCAGTTCTTC
>-|TRBV5-8|TRBJ1-2|-
CASSSPGEDNYGYTF
TGTGCCAGCAGCTCACCAGGGGAAGATAACTATGGCTACACCTTC
>-|TRBV7-3|TRBJ2-1|-
CASSSHSGSREQFF
TGTGCCAGCAGCTCCCACTCGGGGTCCCGAGAGCAGTTCTTC
>-|TRBV6-2/TRBV6-3|TRBJ1-1|-
CASSRRTAMNTEAFF
TGTGCCAGCAGTCGCCGGACAGCAATGAACACTGAAGCTTTCTTT
>TRBD1|TRBV14|TRBJ2-3|-
CASSHPSRRDRVRTDTQYF
TGTGCCAGCAGCCATCCTTCCCGCCGGGACAGGGTGAGGACAGATACGCAGTATTTT
>TRBD1|TRBV5-1|TRBJ2-1|-
CASSLGQGANEQFF
TGCGCCAGCAGCTTGGGACAGGGGGCTAATGAGCAGTTCTTC
>-|TRBV28|TRBJ1-6|-
CASRSTSYNSPLHF
TGTGCCAGCAGATCGACAAGCTATAATTCACCCCTCCACTTT
>-|TRBV5-1|TRBJ2-1|-
CASSLAPMSSYNEQFF
TGCGCCAGCAGCTTGGCCCCCATGAGCTCCTACAATGAGCAGTTCTTC
>-|TRBV11-2|TRBJ2-7|-
CASSSQGISYEQYF
TGTGCCAGCAGCTCTCAGGGGATCTCCTACGAGCAGTACTTC
>-|TRBV6-2/TRBV6-3|TRBJ1-2|-
CASSTRTTGYGYTF
TGTGCCAGCAGTACCCGAACGACGGGCTATGGCTACACCTTC
>TRBD2|TRBV7-2|TRBJ2-7|-
CASSLGASGIYEQYF
TGTGCCAGCAGCTTAGGCGCTAGCGGAATTTACGAGCAGTACTTC
>TRBD1|TRBV18|TRBJ1-5|few
CASSPTPGQGSQPQHF
TGTGCCAGCTCACCTACGCCGGGACAGGGGTCTCAGCCCCAGCATTTT
>TRBD2|TRBV27|TRBJ2-7|-
CASSPSTSGTSYEQYF
TGTGCCAGCAGTCCCTCGACTAGCGGGACATCCTACGAGCAGTACTTC
>-|TRBV7-2|TRBJ2-5|-
CASSLRLRAQETQYF
TGTGCCAGCAGCCTCCGGCTCAGGGCCCAAGAGACCCAGTACTTC
>-|TRBV2|TRBJ1-6|-
CASRNPGEESSYNSPLHF
TGTGCCAGCAGAAACCCTGGGGAGGAAAGCTCCTATAATTCACCCCTCCACTTT
>-|TRBV7-3|TRBJ2-2|-
CASSLTGTTTGELFF
TGTGCCAGCAGCTTAACGGGGACAACCACCGGGGAGCTGTTTTTT
>TRBD1|TRBV18|TRBJ2-2|-
CASSPTGTSFDTGELFF
TGTGCCAGCTCACCGACAGGGACCTCCTTTGACACCGGGGAGCTGTTTTTT
>TRBD1|TRBV6-1|TRBJ1-3|-
CASSAGTGLGGGTGNTIYF
TGTGCCAGCAGTGCCGGGACAGGGCTCGGCGGAGGGACTGGAAACACCATATATTTT